The present T cell receptor beta chain was sequenced within a study of Graves' ophthalmopathy and Graves' hyperthyroidism. The TCR beta CDR3 regions underwent amplification from RNA transcripts. An opening RT-PCR round employed HTBI primers and preceded a second-round multiplex PCR. TCRdb ran MiXCR on the multiplex PCR reads and lists one entry per CDR3 protein. The repertoire holds 340,000 or so distinct CDR3 sequences, roughly 16% seen once, with over 9% in the top ten. Regarding the study as a whole: The model reached approximately 71% sensitivity and around 74% specificity for predicting ophthalmopathy progression.

Each diagnosis was determined on the basis of clinical symptoms, serum thyroxine, TRAb, thyroid ultrasound and orbital computed tomography. There are many counts of this clonotype. Its cognate antigen is unknown. Germline assignment: CDR1 SGHRS and CDR2 YFSETQ. V lost 1 base and J 10 bases, leaving 9 bases between the germline ends. CDR3 length equals 13 residues. The source material was peripheral blood. The receptor comes from an adult man with Graves' ophthalmopathy. This chain links TRBV5-1 with TRBJ1-6; D gene ambiguous. CDR3 bases: TGCGCCAGCAGCTTGAGTCTCGACTCACCCCTCCACTTT. It specifies CASSLSLDSPLHF.